This T cell receptor (beta chain) was recovered during a study of T-cell reconstitution after alpha-beta-depleted transplantation in children. General study points: The main origin of T-cell counts and diversity one year after transplant was newly produced T cells. At around two months after transplant, the alpha-beta T cells were reportedly derived from several hundred expanded clones that came from non-depleted graft cells.

V shed 6 bases and J shed 5 bases, with 6 bases lying between them. This CDR3 is 11 amino acids long. CDR1 and CDR2 from the germline V gene are LGHDT and YNNKEL (reference sequence). This clonotype occurred many times. The antigen remains unidentified. A library of TCRbeta sequences, prepared with unique molecular identifiers, was generated. TCRdb re-called the PCR reads with MiXCR, one entry per CDR3 protein. The sample has about 70,000 distinct CDR3 sequences; roughly 11% are singletons. This chain uses TRBV3-1 with TRBJ2-3; D is unresolved. This clonotype was obtained from a boy younger than 18 with acute myeloid leukemia, due to receive a stem cell transplant. The specimen was PBMCs, collected before TCRalphabeta/CD19-depleted stem cell transplant. The CDR3 sequence is CASRTGDTQYF. The DNA for the CDR3 is TGTGCCAGCAGGACGGGAGATACGCAGTATTTT.